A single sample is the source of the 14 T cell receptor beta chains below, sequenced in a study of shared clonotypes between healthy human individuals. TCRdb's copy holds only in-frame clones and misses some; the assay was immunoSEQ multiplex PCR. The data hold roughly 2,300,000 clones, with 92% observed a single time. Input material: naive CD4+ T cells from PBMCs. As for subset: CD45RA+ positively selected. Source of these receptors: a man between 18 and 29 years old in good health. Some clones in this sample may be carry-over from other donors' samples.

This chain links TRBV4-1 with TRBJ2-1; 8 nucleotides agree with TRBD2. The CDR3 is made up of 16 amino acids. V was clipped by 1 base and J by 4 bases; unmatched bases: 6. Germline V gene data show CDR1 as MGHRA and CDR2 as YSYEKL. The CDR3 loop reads CASSQGSGRIYNEQFF. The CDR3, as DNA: TGCGCCAGCAGCCAAGGCAGCGGGAGAATTTACAATGAGCAGTTCTTC.

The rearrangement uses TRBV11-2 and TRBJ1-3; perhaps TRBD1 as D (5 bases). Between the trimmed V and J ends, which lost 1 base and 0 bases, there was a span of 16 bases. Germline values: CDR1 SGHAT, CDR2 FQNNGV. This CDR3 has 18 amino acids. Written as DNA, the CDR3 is TGTGCCAGCAGCTTAGCGTGGGTCAGACAGAGCTCTGGAAACACCATATATTTT. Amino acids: CASSLAWVRQSSGNTIYF.

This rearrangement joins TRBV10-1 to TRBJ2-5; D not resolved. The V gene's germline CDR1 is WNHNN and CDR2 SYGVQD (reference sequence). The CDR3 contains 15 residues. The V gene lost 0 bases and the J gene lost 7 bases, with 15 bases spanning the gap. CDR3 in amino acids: CASSESEWGHGTQYF. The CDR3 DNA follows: TGCGCCAGCAGTGAGTCGGAGTGGGGTCACGGGACCCAGTACTTC.

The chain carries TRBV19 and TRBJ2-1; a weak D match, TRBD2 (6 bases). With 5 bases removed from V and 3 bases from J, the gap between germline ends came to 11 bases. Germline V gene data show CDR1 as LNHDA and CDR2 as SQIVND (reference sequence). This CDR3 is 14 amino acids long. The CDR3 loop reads CASSPASDYNEQFF. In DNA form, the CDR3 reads TGTGCCAGTAGTCCCGCTAGCGACTACAATGAGCAGTTCTTC.

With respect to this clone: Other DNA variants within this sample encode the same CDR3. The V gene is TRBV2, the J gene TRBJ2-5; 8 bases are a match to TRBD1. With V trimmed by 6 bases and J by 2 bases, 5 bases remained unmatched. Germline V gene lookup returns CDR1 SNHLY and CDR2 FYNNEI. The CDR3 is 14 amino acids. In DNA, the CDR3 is TGTGCCAGCAGAACGGACAGGGTTCAAGAGACCCAGTACTTC. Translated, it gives CASRTDRVQETQYF. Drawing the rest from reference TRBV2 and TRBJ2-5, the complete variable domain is EPEVTQTPSHQVTQMGQEVILRCVPISNHLYFYWYRQILGQKVEFLVSFYNNEISEKSEIFDDQFSVERPDGSNFTLKIRSTKLEDSAMYFCASRTDRVQETQYFGPGTRLLVL.

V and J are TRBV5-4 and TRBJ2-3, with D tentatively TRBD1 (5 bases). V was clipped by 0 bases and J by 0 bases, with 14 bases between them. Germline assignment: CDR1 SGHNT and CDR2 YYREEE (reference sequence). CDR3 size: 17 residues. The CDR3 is CASSLARQRTSTDTQYF. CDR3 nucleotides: TGTGCCAGCAGCTTGGCTCGACAGCGAACTAGCACAGATACGCAGTATTTT.

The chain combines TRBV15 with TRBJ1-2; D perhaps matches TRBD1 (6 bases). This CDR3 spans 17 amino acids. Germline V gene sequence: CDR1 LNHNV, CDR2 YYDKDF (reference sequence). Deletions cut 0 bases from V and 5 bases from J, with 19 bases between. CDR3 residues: CATSRDLVGGLSYGYTF. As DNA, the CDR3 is TGTGCCACCAGCAGAGATCTGGTTGGGGGGCTTTCTTATGGCTACACCTTC.

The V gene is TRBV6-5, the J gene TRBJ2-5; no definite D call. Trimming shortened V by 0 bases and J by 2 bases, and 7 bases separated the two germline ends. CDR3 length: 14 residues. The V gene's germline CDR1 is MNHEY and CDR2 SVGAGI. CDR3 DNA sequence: TGTGCCAGCAGTTACTCGCACACACAAGAGACCCAGTACTTC. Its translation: CASSYSHTQETQYF.

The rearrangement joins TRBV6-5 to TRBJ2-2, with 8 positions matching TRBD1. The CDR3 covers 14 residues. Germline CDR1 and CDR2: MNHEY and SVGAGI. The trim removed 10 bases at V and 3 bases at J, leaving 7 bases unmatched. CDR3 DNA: TGTGCCATCAGACACAGGGGGGACACCGGGGAGCTGTTTTTT. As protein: CAIRHRGDTGELFF.

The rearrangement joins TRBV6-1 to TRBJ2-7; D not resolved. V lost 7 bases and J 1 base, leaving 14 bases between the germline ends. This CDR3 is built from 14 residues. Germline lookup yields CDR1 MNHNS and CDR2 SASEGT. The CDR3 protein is CASMSRRRSYEQYF. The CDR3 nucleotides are TGTGCCAGCATGTCGAGACGGCGGTCCTACGAGCAGTACTTC.

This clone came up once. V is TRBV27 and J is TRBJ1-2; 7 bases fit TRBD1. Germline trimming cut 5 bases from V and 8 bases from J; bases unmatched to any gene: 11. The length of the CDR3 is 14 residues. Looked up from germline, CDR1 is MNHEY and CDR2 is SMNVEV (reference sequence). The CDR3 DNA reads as TGTGCCAGCAGTCCCACCCACCAGGGGGACGGCTACACCTTC. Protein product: CASSPTHQGDGYTF.

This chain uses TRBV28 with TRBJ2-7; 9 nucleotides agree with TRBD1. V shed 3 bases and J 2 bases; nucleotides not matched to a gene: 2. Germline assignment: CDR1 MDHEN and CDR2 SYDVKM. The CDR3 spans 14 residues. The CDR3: CASSFGTGTYEQYF. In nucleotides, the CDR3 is TGTGCCAGCAGTTTCGGGACAGGGACCTACGAGCAGTACTTC.

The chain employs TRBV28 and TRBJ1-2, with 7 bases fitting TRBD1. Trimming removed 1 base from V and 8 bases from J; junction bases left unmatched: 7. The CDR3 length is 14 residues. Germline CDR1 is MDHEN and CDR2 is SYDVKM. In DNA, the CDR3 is TGTGCCAGCAGTTTATATAGGGGGCAGGAAGGCTACACCTTC. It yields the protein CASSLYRGQEGYTF.

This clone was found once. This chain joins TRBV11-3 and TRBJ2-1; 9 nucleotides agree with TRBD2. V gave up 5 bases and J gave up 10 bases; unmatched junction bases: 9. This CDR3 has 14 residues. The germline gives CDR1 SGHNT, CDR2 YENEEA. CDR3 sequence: CASSPPTGTSEQFF. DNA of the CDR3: TGTGCCAGCAGCCCACCAACCGGGACTAGCGAGCAGTTCTTC.